This T cell receptor (beta chain) was found in a study of T cell clusters in autoimmune cytopenias (dated by TCRdb to the late 2010s). At the level of the whole study: Of the 40 to 55 healthy donor controls, approximately 24 were female, and the group had a mean age of approximately 51 years and a median age of around 60 years. The median TRB sequencing depth was 50,000 to 60,000 reads per sample, and the median number of distinct TRB clonotypes was roughly 2,200 per sample. In autoimmune cytopenia patients, peripheral blood TRB and IGH repertoires were sequenced during active disease and over treatment follow-up, together with healthy, CLL and autoimmune hepatitis controls. The goal of the study was to find out whether patients with autoimmune cytopenia have a disease-specific immune repertoire signature that could be used as a blood-based biomarker. For primary cytopenia, roughly 23 age-matched healthy donors were used as controls, and for secondary cytopenia, 14 to 15 age-matched CLL patients were used as controls. Autoimmune hepatitis repertoires were compared against under 25 age- and sex-matched healthy donors.

Details on this clonotype: The clone's antigen remains unknown.

For each sample, TRB amplification used 250 to 300 ng of peripheral blood genomic DNA, equal to around 39,000 genome equivalents. The research as a whole found: TRB repertoire shifts, with less even repertoires observed in secondary cytopenia and CLL, were mostly attributed to lymphoma bias rather than autoimmunity. The T cell clusters were defined only in silico, and the functional role of the clusters still needed to be validated experimentally. The cluster-lack signature was not seen for secondary cytopenia versus CLL, apparently masked by the dominant lymphoma-associated repertoire. Healthy donors had almost three times as many exclusive TRB clusters as active autoimmune hepatitis patients, a finding consistent with an autoimmunity-wide signature. GLIPH suggested that primary autoimmune cytopenia patients lacked physiological T cell clusters: 45 to 55 clusters were exclusive to healthy donors versus 15 to 20 exclusive to patients.

TRB rearrangements were amplified by multiplex PCR using a touch-down protocol with TRB-A and TRB-B primer pools mixed in one tube. Illumina adapters and sample indices were added to the amplicons through two consecutive PCR reactions using Phusion HS II polymerase. The amplicons were purified from gel with the NucleoSpin Gel and PCR Clean-up kit, after which the amplicons were quantified by Qubit and checked for quality on an Agilent 2100 Bioanalyzer. Sequencing of the libraries was done on an Illumina MiSeq with 600-cycle, single-indexed, paired-end runs. The original pipeline was this. TRB reads were aligned and assembled with MiXCR version 2.1.12 using the default MiXCR reference library. A clone was defined by each unique CDR3 nucleotide sequence, and the analysis included only productive sequences supported by at least two reads. Repertoire diversity was assessed by alpha-parameterized diversity profiles (alpha 0 to 5), including Shannon (alpha 1) and Simpson (alpha 2) indices, computed with an R script. Combinatorial TRB VJ usage was computed with the tcR package and compared between cohorts by principal component analysis with ade4. GLIPH was used to cluster TCRbeta CDR3s in pairs of cohorts matched for age and read depth, and a Wilcoxon test was used to compare cluster frequencies. TCRdb reprocessed the reads and provides one entry for every CDR3 protein sequence; no DNA is given. TCRdb, not the authors, supplied the V and J calls. The sample table holds under 7,500 distinct CDR3 sequences. Together, the top ten hold approximately 62% of the sample.

As encoded in the germline V gene (reference sequence), CDR1 is PRHDT while CDR2 is FYEKMQ. The CDR3 has 12 amino acids, counting the end cysteine and phenylalanine. Only the protein is on record. The same data also contributed to another study, on T cell repertoires in aging, cancer and after chemotherapy. Per the second study: Donors spanned six age groups from 30 or younger to 70 or older, with at least three individuals per group. Control TCR repertoires from healthy donors were recorded across several months to years, and re-sampling revealed clear clonal overlap. The complete dataset included some 9 million TCR reads. Untreated patients with hematological or solid cancers showed significantly lower blood TCR diversity and higher clonality than age-matched healthy donors. Declining TCR diversity with age in healthy donors was mainly explained by loss of richness; in cancer patients, loss of evenness also contributed. In both cancer cohorts, the median generation probability rose over the chemotherapy interval, which suggests that the repertoire was reconstituted through rebound thymic output. The authors noted that the repertoire data do not allow conclusions about immunological memory after chemotherapy. To examine immunoaging and T cell reconstitution after chemotherapy, the study profiled TCR beta repertoires in peripheral blood from healthy donors and cancer patients. Alongside under 100 healthy donors serving as a reference group, the cohort included some 210 cancer patients, of whom around 91 had hematological cancers and about 130 had solid cancers. Processing of the TRB sequences was carried out with MiXCR versions 2.12 and 3.0.5. Repertoire metrics included Shannon diversity, evenness, clonality (one minus evenness), and alpha-parameterized diversity profiles from alpha 0 to 5. The IGoR algorithm was used to calculate generation probabilities of clones in the paired pre- and post-chemotherapy samples.

The chain links TRBV13 with TRBJ2-7. Specimen: peripheral blood. This TCR was recovered from a human donor in good health. The CDR3 is CASSLGWGEQYF. The entire variable domain, with the stretches around the CDR3 drawn from the reference TRBV13 and TRBJ2-7 proteins, is AAGVIQSPRHLIKEKRETATLKCYPIPRHDTVYWYQQGPGQDPQFLISFYEKMQSDKGSIPDRFSAQQFSDYHSELNMSSLELGDSALYFCASSLGWGEQYFGPGTRLTVT.